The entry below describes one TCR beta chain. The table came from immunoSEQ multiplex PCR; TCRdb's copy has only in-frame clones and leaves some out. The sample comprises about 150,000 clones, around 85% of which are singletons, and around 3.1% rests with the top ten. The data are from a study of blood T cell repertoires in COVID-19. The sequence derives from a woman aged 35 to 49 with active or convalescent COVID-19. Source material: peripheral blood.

The CDR3 reads CASSLSLGGYEQYF. CDR3 DNA sequence: TGTGCCAGCAGTTTATCGCTGGGGGGATACGAGCAGTACTTC. V usage is TRBV27 and J usage is TRBJ2-7; D might be TRBD2 (6 bases). Between the trimmed V and J ends, which lost 0 bases and 4 bases, there was a span of 10 bases. Germline V gene sequence: CDR1 MNHEY, CDR2 SMNVEV (reference sequence). The CDR3 has 14 amino acids.